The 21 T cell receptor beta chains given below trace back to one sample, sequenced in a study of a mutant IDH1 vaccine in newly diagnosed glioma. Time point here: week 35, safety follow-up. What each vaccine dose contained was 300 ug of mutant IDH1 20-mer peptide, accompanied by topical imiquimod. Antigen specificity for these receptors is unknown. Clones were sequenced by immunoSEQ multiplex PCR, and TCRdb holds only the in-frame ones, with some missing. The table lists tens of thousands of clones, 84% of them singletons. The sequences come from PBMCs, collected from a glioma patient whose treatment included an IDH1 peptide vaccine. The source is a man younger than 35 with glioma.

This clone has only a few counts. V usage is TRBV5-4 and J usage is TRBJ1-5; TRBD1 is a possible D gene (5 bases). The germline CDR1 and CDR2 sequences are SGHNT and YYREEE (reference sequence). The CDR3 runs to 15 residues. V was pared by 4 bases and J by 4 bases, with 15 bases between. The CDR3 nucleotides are TGTGCCAGCAGCCCGGACATCGGGATTAATCAGCCCCAGCATTTT. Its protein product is CASSPDIGINQPQHF. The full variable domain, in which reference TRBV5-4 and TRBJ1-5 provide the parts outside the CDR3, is ETGVTQSPTHLIKTRGQQVTLRCSSQSGHNTVSWYQQALGQGPQFIFQYYREEENGRGNFPPRFSGLQFPNYSSELNVNALELDDSALYLCASSPDIGINQPQHFGDGTRLSIL.

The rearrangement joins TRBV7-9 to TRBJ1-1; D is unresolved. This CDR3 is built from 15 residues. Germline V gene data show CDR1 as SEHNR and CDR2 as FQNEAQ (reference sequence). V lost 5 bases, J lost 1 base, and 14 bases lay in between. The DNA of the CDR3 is TGTGCCAGCAGCCTAGAGCAAGTAAAGAACACTGAAGCTTTCTTT. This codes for CASSLEQVKNTEAFF.

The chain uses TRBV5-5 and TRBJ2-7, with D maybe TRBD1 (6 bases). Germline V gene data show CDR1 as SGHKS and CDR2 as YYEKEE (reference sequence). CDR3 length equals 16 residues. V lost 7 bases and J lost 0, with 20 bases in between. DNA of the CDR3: TGTGCCAGCTTCAAACACAGGGACACCGTCTCCTACGAGCAGTACTTC. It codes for CASFKHRDTVSYEQYF.

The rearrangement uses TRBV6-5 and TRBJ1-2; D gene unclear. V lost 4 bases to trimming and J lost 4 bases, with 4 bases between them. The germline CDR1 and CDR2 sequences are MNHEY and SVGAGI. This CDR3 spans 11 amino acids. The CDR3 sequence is CASSSPYGYTF. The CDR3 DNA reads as TGTGCCAGCAGTTCCCCCTATGGCTACACCTTC.

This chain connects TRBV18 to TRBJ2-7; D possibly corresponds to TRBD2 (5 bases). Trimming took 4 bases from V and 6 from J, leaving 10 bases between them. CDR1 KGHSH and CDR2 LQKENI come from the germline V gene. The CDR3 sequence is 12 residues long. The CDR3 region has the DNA TGTGCCAGCTCACTTCCCCGGGGCGAGCAGTACTTC. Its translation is CASSLPRGEQYF.

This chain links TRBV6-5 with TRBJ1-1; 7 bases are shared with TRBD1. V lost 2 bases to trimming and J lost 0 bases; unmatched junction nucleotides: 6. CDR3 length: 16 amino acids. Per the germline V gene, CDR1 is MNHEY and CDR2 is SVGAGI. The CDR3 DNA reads TGTGCCAGCAGTTACCAGACAGGGAAGGTGAACACTGAAGCTTTCTTT. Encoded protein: CASSYQTGKVNTEAFF.

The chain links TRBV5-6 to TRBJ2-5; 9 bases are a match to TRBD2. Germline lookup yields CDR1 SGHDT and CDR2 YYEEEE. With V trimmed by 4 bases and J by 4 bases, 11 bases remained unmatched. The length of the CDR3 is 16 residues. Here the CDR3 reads CASSLIAGVNRETQYF. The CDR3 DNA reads TGTGCCAGCAGCCTTATAGCGGGAGTAAACAGAGAGACCCAGTACTTC.

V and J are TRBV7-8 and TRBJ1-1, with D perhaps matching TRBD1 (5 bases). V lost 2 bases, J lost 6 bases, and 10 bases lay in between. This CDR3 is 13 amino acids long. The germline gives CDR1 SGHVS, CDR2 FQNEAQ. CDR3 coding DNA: TGTGCCAGCAGCTTATACATAGGGGCTGAAGCTTTCTTT. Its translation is CASSLYIGAEAFF.

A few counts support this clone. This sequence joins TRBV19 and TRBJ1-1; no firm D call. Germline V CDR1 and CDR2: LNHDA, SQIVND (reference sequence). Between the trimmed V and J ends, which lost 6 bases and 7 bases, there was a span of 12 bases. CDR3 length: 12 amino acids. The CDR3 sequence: CASSRKAFEAFF. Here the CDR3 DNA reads TGTGCCAGTAGCCGAAAGGCTTTTGAAGCTTTCTTT.

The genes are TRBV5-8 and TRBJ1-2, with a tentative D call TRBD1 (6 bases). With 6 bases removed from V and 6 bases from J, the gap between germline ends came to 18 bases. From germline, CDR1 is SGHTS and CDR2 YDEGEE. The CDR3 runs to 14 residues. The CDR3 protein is CASTHRGQTNGYTF. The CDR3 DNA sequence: TGTGCCAGCACCCACAGAGGACAGACAAATGGCTACACCTTC.

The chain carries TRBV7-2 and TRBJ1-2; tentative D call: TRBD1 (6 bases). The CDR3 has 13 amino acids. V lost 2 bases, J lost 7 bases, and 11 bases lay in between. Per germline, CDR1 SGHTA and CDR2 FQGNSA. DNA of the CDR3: TGTGCCAGCAGCTTACGGACAGAGGGTGGCTACACCTTC. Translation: CASSLRTEGGYTF.

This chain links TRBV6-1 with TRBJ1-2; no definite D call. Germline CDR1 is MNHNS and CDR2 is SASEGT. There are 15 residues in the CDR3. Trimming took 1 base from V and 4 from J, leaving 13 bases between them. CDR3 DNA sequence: TGTGCCAGCAGTGAAGTTGGCGGGATGGGCTATGGCTACACCTTC. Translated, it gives CASSEVGGMGYGYTF.

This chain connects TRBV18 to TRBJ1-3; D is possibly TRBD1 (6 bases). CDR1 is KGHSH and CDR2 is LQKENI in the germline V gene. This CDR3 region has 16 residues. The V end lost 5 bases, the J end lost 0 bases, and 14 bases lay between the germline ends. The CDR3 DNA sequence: TGTGCCAGCTCATCCGGACAGCCGCTCTCTGGAAACACCATATATTTT. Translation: CASSSGQPLSGNTIYF.

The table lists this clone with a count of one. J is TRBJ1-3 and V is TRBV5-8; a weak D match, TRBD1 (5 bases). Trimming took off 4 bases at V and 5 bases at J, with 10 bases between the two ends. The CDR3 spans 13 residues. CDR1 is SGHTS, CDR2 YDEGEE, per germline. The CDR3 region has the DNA TGTGCCAGCAGCCCGCGGGGGAGAAACACCATATATTTT. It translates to CASSPRGRNTIYF.

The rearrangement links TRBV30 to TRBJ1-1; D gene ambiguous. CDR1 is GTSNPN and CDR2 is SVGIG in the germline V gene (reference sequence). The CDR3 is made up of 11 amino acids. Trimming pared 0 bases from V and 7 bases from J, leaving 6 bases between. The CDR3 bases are TGTGCCTGGAGTGTAACCCGTGAAGCTTTCTTT. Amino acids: CAWSVTREAFF.

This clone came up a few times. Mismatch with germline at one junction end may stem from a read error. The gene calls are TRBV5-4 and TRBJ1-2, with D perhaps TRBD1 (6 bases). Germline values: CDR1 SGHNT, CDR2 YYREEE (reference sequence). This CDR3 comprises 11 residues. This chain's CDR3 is CASSGGGHHAF. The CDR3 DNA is TGTGCCAGCAGCGGGGGGGGACACCATGCCTTC.

The CDR3 bases are TGCGCCAGCAGCTACCAGGGTCAGGACTCACCCCTCCACTTT. Protein product: CASSYQGQDSPLHF. The gene calls are TRBV5-1 and TRBJ1-6; D possibly corresponds to TRBD1 (5 bases). The CDR3 has 14 residues. Germline V gene sequence: CDR1 SGHRS, CDR2 YFSETQ. Trimming left V 3 bases short and J 10 bases short, with 14 bases between.

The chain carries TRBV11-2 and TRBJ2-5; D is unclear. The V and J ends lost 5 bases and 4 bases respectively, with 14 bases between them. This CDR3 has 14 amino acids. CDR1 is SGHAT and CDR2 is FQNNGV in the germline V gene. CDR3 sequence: CASSPGEYIETQYF. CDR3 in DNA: TGTGCCAGCAGCCCGGGCGAGTATATAGAGACCCAGTACTTC.

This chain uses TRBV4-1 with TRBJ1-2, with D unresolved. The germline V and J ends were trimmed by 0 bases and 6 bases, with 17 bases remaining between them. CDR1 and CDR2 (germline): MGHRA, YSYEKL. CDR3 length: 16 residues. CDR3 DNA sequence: TGCGCCAGCAGCCAAGATCCGGGGAATCCTACGGATGGCTACACCTTC. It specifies CASSQDPGNPTDGYTF.

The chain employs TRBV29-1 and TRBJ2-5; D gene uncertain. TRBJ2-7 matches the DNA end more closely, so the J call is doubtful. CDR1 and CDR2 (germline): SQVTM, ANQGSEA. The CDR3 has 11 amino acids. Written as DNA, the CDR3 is TGCAGCGTTGAAGATCCGTACGAGCAGTACTTC. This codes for CSVEDPYEQYF.

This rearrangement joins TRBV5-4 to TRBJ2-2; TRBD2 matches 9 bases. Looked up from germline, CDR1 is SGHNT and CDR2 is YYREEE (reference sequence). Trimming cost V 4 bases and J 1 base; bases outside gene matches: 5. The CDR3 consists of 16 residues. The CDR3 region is CASSPLAGLNTGELFF. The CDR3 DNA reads TGTGCCAGCAGCCCCCTAGCGGGGTTGAACACCGGGGAGCTGTTTTTT.